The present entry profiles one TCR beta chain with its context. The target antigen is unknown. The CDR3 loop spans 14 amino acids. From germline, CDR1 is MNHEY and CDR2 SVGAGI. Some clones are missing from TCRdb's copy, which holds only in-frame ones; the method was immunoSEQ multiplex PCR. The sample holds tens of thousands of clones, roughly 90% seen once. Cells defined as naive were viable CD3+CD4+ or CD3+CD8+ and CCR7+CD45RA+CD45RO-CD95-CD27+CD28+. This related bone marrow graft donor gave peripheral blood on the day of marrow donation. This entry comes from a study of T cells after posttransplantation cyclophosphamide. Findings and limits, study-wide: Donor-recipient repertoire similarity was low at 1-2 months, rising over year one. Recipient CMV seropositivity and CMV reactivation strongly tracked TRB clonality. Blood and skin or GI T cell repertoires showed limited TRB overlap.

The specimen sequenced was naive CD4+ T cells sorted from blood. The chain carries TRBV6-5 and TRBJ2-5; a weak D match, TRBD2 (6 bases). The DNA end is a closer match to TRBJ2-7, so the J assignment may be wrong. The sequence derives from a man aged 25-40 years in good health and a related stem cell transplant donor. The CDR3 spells CASSIRDSTGEQYF. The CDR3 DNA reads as TGTGCCAGCAGTATCCGGGACTCCACTGGCGAGCAGTACTTC.